This T cell receptor beta chain appears in the sequencing data of a study of T cells after yellow fever vaccination. Study-wide findings and caveats: Compared with primary, the secondary response was weaker and peaked at day 5, not 15.

TCRdb re-derived calls from the 5' RACE reads in MiXCR, one entry per CDR3 protein. The sample has some 250,000 distinct CDR3 sequences; roughly 4% are singletons. This CDR3 comprises 13 residues. CDR1 LNHDA and CDR2 SQIVND come from the germline V gene (reference sequence). Trimming cost V 10 bases and J 3 bases, with 16 bases left between them. This clonotype was found many times. No antigen is known for it. Sequenced here: PBMCs, sampled 15 days after the yellow fever booster vaccination. The chain carries TRBV19 and TRBJ2-7; no reliable D call. The clonotype originates from a man between 18 and 35 years old who received the YFV17D yellow fever vaccine. This CDR3 reads CATQDTNGYEQYF. The CDR3 bases are TGTGCCACCCAAGACACCAACGGCTACGAGCAGTACTTC.